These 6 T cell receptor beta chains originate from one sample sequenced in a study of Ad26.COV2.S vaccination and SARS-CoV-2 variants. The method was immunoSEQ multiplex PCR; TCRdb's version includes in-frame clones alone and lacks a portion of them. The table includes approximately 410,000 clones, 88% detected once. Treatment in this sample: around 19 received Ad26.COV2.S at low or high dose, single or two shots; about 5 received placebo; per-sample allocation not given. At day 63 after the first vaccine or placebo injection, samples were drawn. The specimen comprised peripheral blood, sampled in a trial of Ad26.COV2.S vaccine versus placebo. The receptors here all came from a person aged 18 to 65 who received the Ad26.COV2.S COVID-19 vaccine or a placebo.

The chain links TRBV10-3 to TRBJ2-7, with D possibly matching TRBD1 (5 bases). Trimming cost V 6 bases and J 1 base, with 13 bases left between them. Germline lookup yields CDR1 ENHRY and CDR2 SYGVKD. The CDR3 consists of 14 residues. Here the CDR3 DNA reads TGTGCCATCAGAAAAGGGGCGGAGTCCTACGAGCAGTACTTC. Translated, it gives CAIRKGAESYEQYF.

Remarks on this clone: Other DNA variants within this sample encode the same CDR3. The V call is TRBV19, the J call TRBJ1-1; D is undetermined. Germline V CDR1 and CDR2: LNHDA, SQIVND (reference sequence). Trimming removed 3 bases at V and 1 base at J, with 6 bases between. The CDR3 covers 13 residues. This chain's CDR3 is CASSIGRNTEAFF. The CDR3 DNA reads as TGTGCCAGTAGTATCGGGCGGAACACTGAAGCTTTCTTT. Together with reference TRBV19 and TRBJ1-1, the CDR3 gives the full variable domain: DGGITQSPKYLFRKEGQNVTLSCEQNLNHDAMYWYRQDPGQGLRLIYYSQIVNDFQKGDIAEGYSVSREKKESFPLTVTSAQKNPTAFYLCASSIGRNTEAFFGQGTRLTVV.

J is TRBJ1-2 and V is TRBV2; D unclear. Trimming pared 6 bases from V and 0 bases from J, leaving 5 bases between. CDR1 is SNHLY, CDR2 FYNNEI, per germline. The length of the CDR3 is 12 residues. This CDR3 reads CASRTPNYGYTF. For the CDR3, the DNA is TGTGCCAGCAGGACCCCTAACTATGGCTACACCTTC.

For the CDR3, the DNA is TGTGCCAGTAGTATAGCGGGGGTGCAGCCTACCTATGGCTACACCTTC. Amino acid sequence: CASSIAGVQPTYGYTF. This sequence joins TRBV19 and TRBJ1-2; weak D call: TRBD1 (5 bases). This CDR3 has 16 amino acids. V was cut by 1 base and J by 4 bases, with 16 bases left in between. Looked up from germline, CDR1 is LNHDA and CDR2 is SQIVND (reference sequence).

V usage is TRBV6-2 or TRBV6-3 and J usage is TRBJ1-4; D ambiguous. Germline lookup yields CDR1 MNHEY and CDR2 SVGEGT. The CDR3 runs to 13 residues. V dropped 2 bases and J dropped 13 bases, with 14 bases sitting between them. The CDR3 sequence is CASSYREATGLFF. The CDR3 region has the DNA TGTGCCAGCAGTTACAGGGAGGCGACCGGACTGTTTTTT.

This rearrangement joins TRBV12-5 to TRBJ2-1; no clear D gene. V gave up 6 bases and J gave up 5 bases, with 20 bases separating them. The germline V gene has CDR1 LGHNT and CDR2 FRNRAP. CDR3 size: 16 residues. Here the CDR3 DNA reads TGTGCTAGTGGGACCTCCGGTCTCGGGTACCACAATGAGCAGTTCTTC. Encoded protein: CASGTSGLGYHNEQFF.